These T cell receptor beta chains were read from a single sample in a study of graft-versus-host responses after intestinal transplantation. Assay: immunoSEQ multiplex PCR; the TCRdb copy retains only in-frame clones and omits some. The table lists 15,000 to 20,000 clones, more than 80% of them singletons. The sample in question was ileum tissue, obtained roughly 110 days after intestinal transplant. These receptors were taken from a human patient who received an intestinal transplant, so some T cells may come from the graft donor. The CDR3 runs from the conserved cysteine through the conserved F or W. A D gene is named only where the DNA matches it firmly. Only some rows state a clone size, as once, few, many or a class for expanded clones.

19	-	TRBJ2-1	TRBV21-1	-	TGTGCCAGCAGCAAAGCGGTACAACCGGACAGGGGGACACACAATGAGCAGTTCTTC	CASSKAVQPDRGTHNEQFF
14	once	TRBJ1-4	TRBV11-2	-	TGTGCCAGCAGCTTAGATCGGACAGTTGGAAAACTGTTTTTT	CASSLDRTVGKLFF
17	-	TRBJ2-7	TRBV21-1	-	TGTGCCAGGAGCAATTGGAATATACTTGCTTGGGCCTACGAGCAGTACTTC	CARSNWNILAWAYEQYF
14	-	TRBJ2-7	TRBV5-1	TRBD2	TGCGCCAGCGGAGTTGGACTAGCGGTCTACGAGCAGTACTTC	CASGVGLAVYEQYF
19	-	TRBJ2-1	TRBV4-2	-	TGTGCCAGCAGCCTAGCCCGGGACTTTCCCCAAAGCTCCTACAATGAGCAGTTCTTC	CASSLARDFPQSSYNEQFF
17	-	TRBJ2-7	TRBV4-2	-	TGTGCCAGCAGCCAAGAAGGGGCCCATCCAGGGTCCCACGAGCAGTACTTC	CASSQEGAHPGSHEQYF
14	-	TRBJ2-1	TRBV19	-	TGTGCCGAATACATAGGGGTCTGGGGGGATGAGCAGTTCTTC	CAEYIGVWGDEQFF
15	-	TRBJ2-7	TRBV7-6	TRBD1	TGTGCCAGCAGCTCCGGACAGGGCCGCTCCTACGAGCAGTACTTC	CASSSGQGRSYEQYF
16	-	TRBJ1-4	TRBV7-6	-	TGTGCCAGCAGCTTAGGGGCCCGTGGGGGTAATGAAAAACTGTTTTTT	CASSLGARGGNEKLFF
14	-	TRBJ2-7	TRBV6-1	-	TGTGCCAGCAGTCGGGACTCCGTCTCCTACGAGCAGTACTTC	CASSRDSVSYEQYF
15	-	TRBJ1-2	TRBV6-1	TRBD1	TGTGCCAGCAGTTCTTGGGGGACAGGGGGCTATGGCTACACCTTC	CASSSWGTGGYGYTF
13	-	TRBJ2-1	TRBV7-3	-	TGTGCCAGCAGCTTTACAGGCAACAATGAGCAGTTCTTC	CASSFTGNNEQFF
14	-	TRBJ1-4	TRBV5-5	-	TGTGCCAGCAGCCACGGGGGGGAGGATGAAAAACTGTTTTTT	CASSHGGEDEKLFF
13	few	TRBJ1-2	TRBV27	TRBD1	TGTGCCAGCAGTCTCCGACAGGGTACTGGCTACACCTTC	CASSLRQGTGYTF
13	once	TRBJ1-5	TRBV6-7	-	TGTGCCACCCAGGAGAATAGCAATCAGCCCCAGCATTTT	CATQENSNQPQHF
16	-	TRBJ1-4	TRBV15	TRBD1	TGTGCCACCAGCAGACCACAGGGGTCAACTAATGAAAAACTGTTTTTT	CATSRPQGSTNEKLFF
14	-	TRBJ1-1	TRBV27	TRBD1	TGTGCCAGCAGTTTACAGGGGGGAAACACTGAAGCTTTCTTT	CASSLQGGNTEAFF
16	-	TRBJ1-2	TRBV15	TRBD1	TGTGCCACCAGCGCCCACCCCTGGACAGGGGTAACGGGCTACACCTTC	CATSAHPWTGVTGYTF
15	few	TRBJ2-5	TRBV5-6	-	TGTGCCAGCAGCTGGGGGCAGGGAAGCGAAGAGACCCAGTACTTC	CASSWGQGSEETQYF
16	-	TRBJ2-1	TRBV5-3	-	TGTGCCAGAAGCTTAGAGCGGGTCCCGAGAGGCGATGAGCAGTTCTTC	CARSLERVPRGDEQFF
14	-	TRBJ2-7	TRBV28	-	TGTGCCAGCACCCACCCCCAGGAACCCTACGAGCAGTACTTC	CASTHPQEPYEQYF
14	-	TRBJ2-7	TRBV7-9	-	TGTGCCAGCAGCCCCGGGACTCCCCCCTACGAGCAGTACTTC	CASSPGTPPYEQYF
13	-	TRBJ1-1	TRBV28	-	TGTGCCAGCAGTAACCTTATGAACACTGAAGCTTTCTTT	CASSNLMNTEAFF
15	-	TRBJ1-1	TRBV19	-	TGTGCCAGTAAGTGGCAGGGATTGATCTTTTCGGCGGCTTTCTTT	CASKWQGLIFSAAFF
14	once	TRBJ1-4	TRBV4-1	-	TGCGCCAGCAGCCTGGGACCGCTAAATGAAAAACTGTTTTTT	CASSLGPLNEKLFF
22	-	TRBJ2-1	TRBV4-2	TRBD2	TGTGCCAGCAGCCACTCCATAGGACTAGCGGGGGCCACCTCAATCTCCTACAATGAGCAGTTCTTC	CASSHSIGLAGATSISYNEQFF
13	-	TRBJ1-2	TRBV5-1	-	TGCGCCAGCAGCTTGGATAGAGGGGGTGGCTACACCTTC	CASSLDRGGGYTF
15	-	TRBJ2-7	TRBV4-3	-	TGCGCCAGCAGCCAAGATACTTCCCCCGGTTACGAGCAGTACTTC	CASSQDTSPGYEQYF
15	-	TRBJ1-2	TRBV7-4	-	TGTGCCAGCAGCCCCCCGCCGGGGCAGGGCTATGGCTACACCTTC	CASSPPPGQGYGYTF
15	-	TRBJ1-2	TRBV28	-	TGTGCCAGCAGTGGCCGGGCCCAACCCCCCTATGGCTACACCTTC	CASSGRAQPPYGYTF
14	-	TRBJ2-1	TRBV30	-	TGTGCCTGGAGTTCGCAACAGGTCTACAATGAGCAGTTCTTC	CAWSSQQVYNEQFF
21	-	TRBJ2-1	TRBV4-1	-	TGCGCCAGCAGCCAAGCTGTCCGGCCTACTATACTAGCCCACTCCTACAATGAGCAGTTCTTC	CASSQAVRPTILAHSYNEQFF
19	-	TRBJ1-3	TRBV19	-	TGTGCCAGTAGTAATTCCCCGCCGGCCAGACTCAGCTCTGGAAACACCATATATTTT	CASSNSPPARLSSGNTIYF
15	-	TRBJ2-7	TRBV27	-	TGTGCCAGCAGTAGGGTAGGGGACGGAACCTACGAGCAGTACTTC	CASSRVGDGTYEQYF
21	-	TRBJ2-3	TRBV5-1	TRBD2	TGCGCCAGCAGCTTTTTTCATGGGAGCATAGCAGGCAGGCTGGGGGGGGATACGCAGTATTTT	CASSFFHGSIAGRLGGDTQYF
15	few	TRBJ2-5	TRBV5-6	TRBD1	TGTGCCAGCAGCCGCCGGGACAGGATCCAAGAGACCCAGTACTTC	CASSRRDRIQETQYF
15	-	TRBJ1-3	TRBV4-1	-	TGCGCCAGCAGCCAAGACAGGTTCTCTGGAAACACCATATATTTT	CASSQDRFSGNTIYF
15	-	TRBJ2-7	TRBV30	TRBD2	TGTGCCTGGATCGGTACTAGCGGCAAAACCTACGAGCAGTACTTC	CAWIGTSGKTYEQYF
14	-	TRBJ2-1	TRBV7-6	-	TGTGCCAGCAGCTTAAGAGCGTCCTACAATGAGCAGTTCTTC	CASSLRASYNEQFF
14	-	TRBJ2-7	TRBV28	-	TGTGCCAGCAGTTTTTGGCAGGCGATCCACGAGCAGTACTTC	CASSFWQAIHEQYF
13	-	TRBJ2-4	TRBV28	TRBD1	TGTGCCAGCAGTTTGTCGAGGGGGCCCATTCAGTACTTC	CASSLSRGPIQYF
12	-	TRBJ2-7	TRBV4-1	TRBD2	TGCGCCAGCAGCCTCGCGGGAGTCGAGCAGTACTTC	CASSLAGVEQYF
15	-	TRBJ2-6	TRBV6-5	-	TGTGCCAGCAGTAAGGACAGCTCTGGGGCCAACGTCCTGACTTTC	CASSKDSSGANVLTF
16	-	TRBJ2-3	TRBV7-9	-	TGTGCCAGCAGCTGGGCGGGACTTACCTACACAGATACGCAGTATTTT	CASSWAGLTYTDTQYF
11	-	TRBJ2-1	TRBV27	-	TGTGCCAGCAGTTTTCACAATGAGCAGTTCTTC	CASSFHNEQFF
17	-	TRBJ1-1	TRBV7-4	-	TGTGCCAGCATCCTGAACCCCAGGTTTTCCATGAACACTGAAGCTTTCTTT	CASILNPRFSMNTEAFF